This T cell receptor beta chain stems from a study of blood T cells in healthy people across ages. CDR3 length: 17 residues. The germline gives CDR1 MNHEY, CDR2 SMNVEV (reference sequence). V trimming: 2 bases; J trimming: 4 bases; junction bases outside the gene matches: 6. Study results and limitations: Unknown donor CMV status possibly confounded expanded clonotype changes.

Note on this clonotype: As yet, its antigen is unknown.

The authors ran a second PCR of about 6 to 11 cycles using a sample-barcoded 5' primer and a J-beta primer mix. Via MiXCR, TCRdb re-called the 5' RACE reads, giving one row per CDR3 protein. The sample holds about 1.4 million distinct CDR3 sequences, roughly 64% seen once. What was sequenced was blood. This sequence was found in a man aged 18 to 30 in good health. The V and J genes are TRBV27 and TRBJ2-1, with 12 nucleotides matching TRBD2. CDR3 sequence (DNA): TGTGCCAGCAGTTTACTCGGACTAGCGGGAAATTACAATGAGCAGTTCTTC. It encodes CASSLLGLAGNYNEQFF.